The rows below give T cell receptor beta chains drawn from one sample of a study of T-cell reconstitution after alpha-beta-depleted transplantation in children. Each CDR3 protein gets one entry after TCRdb re-called the PCR reads with MiXCR. Of around 380,000 distinct CDR3 sequences in the sample, 9.5% to 13% were seen once. The specimen was PBMCs from the stem cell graft donor, collected from the stem cell graft. The source of these receptors is a human donor who donated a stem cell graft to a child with acute myeloid leukemia. Each CDR3 is given with its conserved first and last residue.

v_call	j_call	cdr3_aa
TRBV5-1	TRBJ2-7	CASSRHWGEQYF
TRBV6-2/TRBV6-3	TRBJ1-1	CASSIGGLAEAFF
TRBV20-1	TRBJ2-1	CSAVRDQSGEQFF
TRBV10-3	TRBJ2-7	CAISELSYEQYF
TRBV12-3/TRBV12-4	TRBJ1-1	CASTLAGGTEAFF
TRBV7-9	TRBJ2-7	CASSLGTEQYF
TRBV6-5	TRBJ2-1	CASSYSTAYNEQFF
TRBV12-3/TRBV12-4	TRBJ2-1	CASSPPGQGVYNEQFF
TRBV20-1	TRBJ2-3	CSARRGGGTDTQYF
TRBV28	TRBJ2-1	CASEGAITYNEQFF
TRBV5-1	TRBJ1-4	CASSLRAGGEKLFF
TRBV12-5	TRBJ2-1	CASGPGQGHYNEQFF
TRBV6-2/TRBV6-3	TRBJ1-5	CASSYRLLGPEGHQPQHF
TRBV7-2	TRBJ2-7	CASSAPSNEQYF
TRBV5-1	TRBJ2-7	CASSSMGGAYDEQYF
TRBV7-2	TRBJ2-4	CASSQTTAELGEDIQYF
TRBV20-1	TRBJ1-6	CSASLPGLLGDSPLHF
TRBV20-1	TRBJ2-3	CSARDPGLAGLTDTQYF
TRBV7-9	TRBJ2-5	CASGPTSAQETQYF
TRBV7-8	TRBJ2-7	CASSLERDSFSYEQYF
TRBV29-1	TRBJ2-5	CSVDRPTTQETQYF
TRBV27	TRBJ2-2	CASSLSSWDVRGRGTGELFF
TRBV4-1	TRBJ1-5	CASSPRDRGLQPQHF
TRBV5-1	TRBJ2-1	CASSLEAGANEQFF
TRBV12-3/TRBV12-4	TRBJ1-1	CASSLGGQQNTEAFF
TRBV5-1	TRBJ2-3	CASSTTTGDFTDTQYF
TRBV24-1	TRBJ2-5	CATSDGGGRGETQYF
TRBV5-1	TRBJ1-4	CASSTQGIGNEKLFF
TRBV5-1	TRBJ2-3	CASSSSPGPMEDTQYF
TRBV20-1	TRBJ2-1	CSASPLISRSSYNEQFF
TRBV29-1	TRBJ2-5	CSVEPRTVQETQYF
TRBV7-9	TRBJ2-5	CASSSTIVETQYF
TRBV6-4	TRBJ2-1	CASSDSNNEQFF
TRBV5-1	TRBJ2-2	CASSAGASRFGGELFF
TRBV12-3/TRBV12-4	TRBJ1-5	CASSFEGALNQPQHF
TRBV5-1	TRBJ2-3	CASSSLAGVSDTQYF
TRBV12-3/TRBV12-4	TRBJ2-5	CASSLTSGGAETQYF
TRBV12-3/TRBV12-4	TRBJ1-6	CASRTSSYNSPLHF
TRBV5-1	TRBJ2-7	CASSLSGGGDYEQYF
TRBV27	TRBJ2-2	CASSLSPQGAGELFF
TRBV29-1	TRBJ2-1	CSVRRGSSYNEQFF
TRBV20-1	TRBJ1-1	CSAHGGAGNTEAFF
TRBV6-2/TRBV6-3	TRBJ2-2	CATLGTVTGELFF
TRBV29-1	TRBJ2-7	CSVVGPQGQYF
TRBV12-3/TRBV12-4	TRBJ2-7	CASSRQDSYEQYF
TRBV5-1	TRBJ1-1	CASIEQGFRVNTEAFF
TRBV7-8	TRBJ2-7	CASSSRLAGAHEQYF